These T cell receptor beta chains were read from a single sample in a study of cytomegalovirus exposure and HLA in healthy donors. Using immunoSEQ multiplex PCR, the repertoire was profiled, and TCRdb retains in-frame clones only, with some absent. The data contain approximately 200,000 clones, 82% of them singletons. Sequenced sample: PBMCs. These receptors were collected from a woman aged 45-65 years in good health and CMV-seropositive. Both conserved end residues are part of each CDR3. D genes are given only for firm matches. Expanded clones get a size class; other rows say once, few or many, or leave the size out.

NA	NA	TRBJ2-3	TRBV19	TGTGCCAGTAGTATGGGGGGAGACACAGATACGCAGTATTTT	CASSMGGDTDTQYF
TRBD2	NA	TRBJ2-7	TRBV7-6	TGTGCCAGCAGTTTGCGGGGGGGGGACTACGAGCAGTACTTC	CASSLRGGDYEQYF
NA	NA	TRBJ2-7	TRBV21-1	TGTGCCAGCAGCAAAGATGGGGGGAAGCCCTCCTACGAGCAGTACTTC	CASSKDGGKPSYEQYF
NA	NA	TRBJ1-2	TRBV19	TGTGCCAGTACCGACCATCGGAGGGACTATGGCTACACCTTC	CASTDHRRDYGYTF
TRBD1	NA	TRBJ2-2	TRBV5-4	TGTGCCAGCAGCACCCGTCGACAGGGGGCAAACGGGGAGCTGTTTTTT	CASSTRRQGANGELFF
TRBD1	NA	TRBJ2-2	TRBV11-2	TGTGCCAGCAGCTTAGCGTGGACAGGGGCGAACACCGGGGAGCTGTTTTTT	CASSLAWTGANTGELFF
NA	NA	TRBJ2-7	TRBV5-1	TGCGCCAGCAGCTTGGGAGGCAGAGACTACGAGCAGTACTTC	CASSLGGRDYEQYF
TRBD2	NA	TRBJ2-5	TRBV2	TGTGCCAGCAGCGTAGCGGGGGGATGGGAGACCCAGTACTTC	CASSVAGGWETQYF
NA	NA	TRBJ2-5	TRBV18	TGTGCCAGCTCCCCTCAGGAGGACCAAGAGACCCAGTACTTC	CASSPQEDQETQYF
TRBD1	NA	TRBJ1-6	TRBV10-3	TGTGCCATCAGGCGGGACAGCTATAATTCACCCCTCCACTTT	CAIRRDSYNSPLHF
TRBD1	NA	TRBJ1-4	TRBV25-1	TGTGCCAGCAGAGAGACAGGGGTTTGGGAAAAACTGTTTTTT	CASRETGVWEKLFF
NA	NA	TRBJ1-6	TRBV7-9	TGTGCCAGCAGCCAATCGGACAGCAATTCACCCCTCCACTTT	CASSQSDSNSPLHF
TRBD2	NA	TRBJ2-7	TRBV5-4	TGTGCCAGCAGCTTTACTAGCGGGGGGGCCTCCTACGAGCAGTACTTC	CASSFTSGGASYEQYF
NA	NA	TRBJ2-7	TRBV6-1	TGTGCCAGCAACTCGGACAGCTACGAGCAGTACTTC	CASNSDSYEQYF
NA	NA	TRBJ2-7	TRBV6-5	TGTGCCAGCAGGCGGGACAGACCCTACGAGCAGTACTTC	CASRRDRPYEQYF
TRBD1	NA	TRBJ2-7	TRBV4-2	TGTGCCAGGGTACAGGGGAAATACGAGCAGTACTTC	CARVQGKYEQYF
NA	NA	TRBJ2-7	TRBV2	TGTGCTGTACTGCGAGGGCTAGTCCAGCCCGAGCAGTACTTC	CAVLRGLVQPEQYF
TRBD1	NA	TRBJ1-5	TRBV6-6	TGTGCCAGCAGTAGATTACAGGGGGCGAAAAATCAGCCCCAGCATTTT	CASSRLQGAKNQPQHF
NA	NA	TRBJ2-7	TRBV28	TGTGCCAGCAGGACCCCAGGGAATTCCTACGAGCAGTACTTC	CASRTPGNSYEQYF
NA	NA	TRBJ2-7	TRBV28	TGTGCCAGCAGTTTACTCGGGCAGGGCTACGAGCAGTACTTC	CASSLLGQGYEQYF
NA	NA	TRBJ1-2	TRBV6-5	TGTGCTTGCAAGCGGGGGGCCTATGGCTACACCTTC	CACKRGAYGYTF
NA	once	TRBJ2-7	TRBV7-3	TGTGCCAGCAGCTTACAAGGGGCGGTACTGAGCTCCTACGAGCAGTACTTC	CASSLQGAVLSSYEQYF
TRBD1	NA	TRBJ2-5	TRBV27	TGTGCCAGCAGGAGGACAGGTCGTGGAGAGACCCAGTACTTC	CASRRTGRGETQYF
TRBD2	once	TRBJ2-7	TRBV29-1	TGCAGCGTTTGGCGGGGGGCCAGCTACGAGCAGTACTTC	CSVWRGASYEQYF
TRBD2	NA	TRBJ2-7	TRBV7-9	TGTGCCAGCAGCTTCTACGGGAGGGCCTACGAGCAGTACTTC	CASSFYGRAYEQYF
NA	NA	TRBJ2-1	TRBV10-1	TGCGCCAGGGGCCATGGGGAGCTCAATGAGCAGTTCTTC	CARGHGELNEQFF
NA	once	TRBJ2-3	TRBV10-1	TGCGCCAGCAGTGAAGCTAGCGGCACAGATACGCAGTATTTT	CASSEASGTDTQYF
TRBD1	few	TRBJ2-1	TRBV7-6	TGTGCCAGCAGCTTCGGGACAGGGAGAGATGAGCAGTTCTTC	CASSFGTGRDEQFF
NA	NA	TRBJ1-1	TRBV27	TGTGCCAACCCCGGGGCTAGCGACACTGAAGCTTTCTTT	CANPGASDTEAFF
TRBD2	NA	TRBJ2-1	TRBV4-1	TGCGCCAGCAGTCGAGGACTAGCGGGAGAGATTGAGCAGTTCTTC	CASSRGLAGEIEQFF
NA	NA	TRBJ2-5	TRBV10-1	TGCGCCAGCAGTGAGGGGCCCCTCCAAGAGACCCAGTACTTC	CASSEGPLQETQYF
NA	once	TRBJ2-5	TRBV28	TGTGCCAGCAGTTTGAGATACGGGGCAGGGGACCAAGAGACCCAGTACTTC	CASSLRYGAGDQETQYF
NA	NA	TRBJ1-2	TRBV28	TGTGCCAGCACCCCGTGGGAGGGGGGAAGCCCAGCTAACTATGGCTACACCTTC	CASTPWEGGSPANYGYTF
NA	few	TRBJ1-3	TRBV7-9	TGTGCCAGCAGACCCAGGGATTCTGGAAACACCATATATTTT	CASRPRDSGNTIYF
NA	NA	TRBJ2-1	TRBV28	TGTGCCAGCAGCCCCCCGACTAGCTCCTACAATGAGCAGTTCTTC	CASSPPTSSYNEQFF
TRBD1	NA	TRBJ1-2	TRBV2	TGTGCCAGCAGCAGACAGGGGCATGGCTACACCTTC	CASSRQGHGYTF
TRBD2	NA	TRBJ2-1	TRBV4-3	TGCGCCAGCAGCCAAGTTGGGACTAGCGTCCTGACGCAGTTCTTC	CASSQVGTSVLTQFF
TRBD1	NA	TRBJ2-3	TRBV15	TGTGCCACCAGCAGATGGGGACAGGGCTCAGATACGCAGTATTTT	CATSRWGQGSDTQYF
TRBD1	NA	TRBJ1-5	TRBV5-1	TGCGCCAGCAGCTTGATAGGGGGCGAAGGTCAGCCCCAGCATTTT	CASSLIGGEGQPQHF
NA	once	TRBJ1-4	TRBV7-8	TGTGCCAGCAGCGCTAGTCAGTATGCAACTAATGAAAAACTGTTTTTT	CASSASQYATNEKLFF
TRBD2	few	TRBJ2-5	TRBV18	TGTGCCAGCTCGCGATCTAGCGGGAGGACCCAAGAGACCCAGTACTTC	CASSRSSGRTQETQYF
NA	once	TRBJ2-1	TRBV7-6	TGTGCCAGCAGTTCCTCTCTGGGGGGTGAGCAGTTCTTC	CASSSSLGGEQFF
TRBD1	NA	TRBJ1-6	TRBV10-3	TGTGCCATCAGTGAGTCGAAGGACAGGGGTTCACCCCTCCACTTT	CAISESKDRGSPLHF
NA	NA	TRBJ2-7	TRBV6-1	TGTGCCAGCACCCTTCCGAGGGGGGGGAAGAGGGAGCAGTACTTC	CASTLPRGGKREQYF
TRBD1	NA	TRBJ1-4	TRBV28	TGTGCCAGCAGCTTAAGACAGGGGCGTGTGGGTAATGAAAAACTGTTTTTT	CASSLRQGRVGNEKLFF
NA	NA	TRBJ2-3	TRBV4-3	TGCGCCAGCAGCCCTGAGGCAGGGGCATCGTCCACAGATACGCAGTATTTT	CASSPEAGASSTDTQYF
TRBD2	NA	TRBJ2-7	TRBV5-5	TGTGCCAGCAGCTTGGAGACTAGCGGAGAGGACATATCCTACGAGCAGTACTTC	CASSLETSGEDISYEQYF
NA	NA	TRBJ1-1	TRBV15	TGTGCCACCAGCAGAGAAGGACAGAACACTGAAGCTTTCTTT	CATSREGQNTEAFF
NA	NA	TRBJ1-5	TRBV15	TGTGCCACCAGCAGAGGCCCGGTTAGCAATCAGCCCCAGCATTTT	CATSRGPVSNQPQHF
NA	NA	TRBJ2-2	TRBV2	TGTGCCAGCAGTGGTGGCAGAACGAACACCGGGGAGCTGTTTTTT	CASSGGRTNTGELFF
NA	NA	TRBJ1-3	TRBV7-9	TGTTCCAGCAGCTTAGCGGGGGCAGGGACTGGAAACACCATATATTTT	CSSSLAGAGTGNTIYF
TRBD1	NA	TRBJ2-3	TRBV7-3	TGTGCCAGCAGCCAGTCCCGGGACAGGGGCGCAGATACGCAGTATTTT	CASSQSRDRGADTQYF
NA	NA	TRBJ1-4	TRBV19	TGTGGGGACTATGAAAAACTGTTTTTT	CGDYEKLFF
NA	few	TRBJ1-2	TRBV15	TGTGCCACCAGCAGAGTAGGGGTTAGCTATGGCTACACCTTC	CATSRVGVSYGYTF
NA	NA	TRBJ2-5	TRBV6-5	TGTGCCAGCAGTTACTCGTGGTACGCGCAAGAGACCCAGTACTTC	CASSYSWYAQETQYF